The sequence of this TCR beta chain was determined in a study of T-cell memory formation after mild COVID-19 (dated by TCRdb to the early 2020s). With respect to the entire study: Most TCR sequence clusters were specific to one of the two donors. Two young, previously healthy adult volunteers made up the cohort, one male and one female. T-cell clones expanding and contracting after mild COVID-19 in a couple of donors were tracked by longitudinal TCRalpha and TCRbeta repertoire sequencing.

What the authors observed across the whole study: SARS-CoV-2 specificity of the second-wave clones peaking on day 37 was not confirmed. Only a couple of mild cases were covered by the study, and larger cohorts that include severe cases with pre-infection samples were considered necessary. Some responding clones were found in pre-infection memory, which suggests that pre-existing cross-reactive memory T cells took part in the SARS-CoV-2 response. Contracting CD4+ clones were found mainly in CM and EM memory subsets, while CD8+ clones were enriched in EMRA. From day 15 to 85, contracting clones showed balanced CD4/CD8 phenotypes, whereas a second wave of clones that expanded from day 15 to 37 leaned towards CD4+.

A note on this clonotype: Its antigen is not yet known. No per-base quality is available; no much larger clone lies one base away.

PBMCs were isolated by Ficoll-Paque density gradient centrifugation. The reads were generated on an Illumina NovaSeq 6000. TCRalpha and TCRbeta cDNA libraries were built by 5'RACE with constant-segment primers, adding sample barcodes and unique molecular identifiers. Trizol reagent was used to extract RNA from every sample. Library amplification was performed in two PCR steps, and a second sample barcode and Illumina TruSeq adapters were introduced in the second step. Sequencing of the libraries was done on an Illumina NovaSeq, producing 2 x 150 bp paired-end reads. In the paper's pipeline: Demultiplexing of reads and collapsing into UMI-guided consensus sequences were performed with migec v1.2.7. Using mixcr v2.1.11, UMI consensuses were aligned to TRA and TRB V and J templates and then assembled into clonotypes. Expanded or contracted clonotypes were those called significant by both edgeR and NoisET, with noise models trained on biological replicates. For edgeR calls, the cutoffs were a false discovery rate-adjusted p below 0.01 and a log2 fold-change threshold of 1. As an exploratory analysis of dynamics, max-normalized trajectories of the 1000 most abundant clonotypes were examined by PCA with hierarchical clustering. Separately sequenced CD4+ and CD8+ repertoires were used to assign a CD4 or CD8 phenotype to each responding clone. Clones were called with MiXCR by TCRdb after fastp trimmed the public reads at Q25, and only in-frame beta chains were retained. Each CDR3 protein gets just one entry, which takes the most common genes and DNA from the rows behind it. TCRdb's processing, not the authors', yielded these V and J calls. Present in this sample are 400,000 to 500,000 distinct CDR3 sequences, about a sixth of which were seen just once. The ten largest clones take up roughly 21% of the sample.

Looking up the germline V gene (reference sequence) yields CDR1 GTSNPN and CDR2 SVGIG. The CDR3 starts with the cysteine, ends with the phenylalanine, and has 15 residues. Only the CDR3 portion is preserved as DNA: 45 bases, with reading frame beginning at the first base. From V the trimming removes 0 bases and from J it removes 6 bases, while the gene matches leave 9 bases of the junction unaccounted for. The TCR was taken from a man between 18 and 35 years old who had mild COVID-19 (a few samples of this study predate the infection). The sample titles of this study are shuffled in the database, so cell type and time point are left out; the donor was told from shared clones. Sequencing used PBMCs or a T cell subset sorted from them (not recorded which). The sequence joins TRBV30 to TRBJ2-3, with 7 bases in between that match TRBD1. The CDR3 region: CAWSVFRGQGDTQYF. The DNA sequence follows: TGTGCCTGGAGTGTATTTAGGGGGCAAGGCGATACGCAGTATTTT.